This entry features one TCR beta chain sequence. Sequencing used immunoSEQ multiplex PCR; TCRdb keeps in-frame clones, though not all of them. The repertoire has about 110,000 clones, around nine tenths of them found once; the top ten carry around 3%. This entry belongs to a study of blood T cell repertoires in COVID-19. This sequence was found in a woman between 50 and 59 years old with acute or convalescent COVID-19. The specimen was peripheral blood.

CDR3 residues: CASSQDGGRNEKLFF. The DNA for the CDR3 is TGTGCCAGCAGCCAAGATGGAGGTCGTAATGAAAAACTGTTTTTT. The chain links TRBV4-2 to TRBJ1-4; D unresolved. CDR1 LGHNA and CDR2 YNFKEQ come from the germline V gene. The V gene lost 0 bases and the J gene lost 4 bases, with 9 bases spanning the gap. This CDR3 region has 15 residues.